This T cell receptor beta chain was recovered during a study of blood T cells in healthy people across ages. For the second PCR, which ran for roughly 6 to 12 cycles, a sample-barcoded 5' primer and a J-beta primer mix were used. TCRdb independently ran MiXCR on the 5' RACE reads; one entry per CDR3 protein. The data hold 850,000 or so distinct CDR3 sequences, with more than 25% observed a single time. The germline V gene encodes CDR1 SGHTS and CDR2 YDEGEE. V dropped 5 bases and J dropped 2; count of bases not matched to a gene: 15. The CDR3 has 18 residues. Sequenced input: blood. The TCR originated in a woman aged 80 or over in good health. This chain links TRBV5-8 with TRBJ2-4; TRBD2 agrees at 8 bases. In DNA form, the CDR3 reads TGTGCCAGCAGACCCGGGAGGGACACCGAGGGGCCCAAAAACATTCAGTACTTC. Residues: CASRPGRDTEGPKNIQYF.